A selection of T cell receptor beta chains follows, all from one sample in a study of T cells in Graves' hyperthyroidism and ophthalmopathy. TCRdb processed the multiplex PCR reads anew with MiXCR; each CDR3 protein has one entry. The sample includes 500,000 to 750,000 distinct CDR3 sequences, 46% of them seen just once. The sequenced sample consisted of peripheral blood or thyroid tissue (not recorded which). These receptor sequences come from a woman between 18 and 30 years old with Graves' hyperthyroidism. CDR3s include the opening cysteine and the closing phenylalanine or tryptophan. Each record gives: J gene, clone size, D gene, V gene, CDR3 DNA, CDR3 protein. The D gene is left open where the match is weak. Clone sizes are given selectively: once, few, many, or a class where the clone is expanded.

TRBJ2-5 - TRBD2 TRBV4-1 TGCGCCAGCAGCCACACGGACATTAGCGGGAGTAACCAAGAGACCCAGTACTTC CASSHTDISGSNQETQYF
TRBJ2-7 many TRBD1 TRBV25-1 TGTGCCAGCAGAAGGACAGGGGGCCACGAGCAGTACTTC CASRRTGGHEQYF
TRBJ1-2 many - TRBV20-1 TGCAGTGCCGGGACAATCATCTATGGCTACACCTTC CSAGTIIYGYTF
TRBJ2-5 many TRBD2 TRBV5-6 TGTGCCAGCAGCAGCGGGACTAGCGGGAGGACCCAGTACTTC CASSSGTSGRTQYF
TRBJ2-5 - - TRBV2 TGTGCTGGACTTATGTACCAAGAGACCCAGTACTTC CAGLMYQETQYF
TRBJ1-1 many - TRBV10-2 TGCGCCAGCAGTGAGGTGGAATCCCCTGAAGCTTTCTTT CASSEVESPEAFF
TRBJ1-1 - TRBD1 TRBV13 TGTGCCAGCAGCGCACGGGACAGGGGGGGCACTGAAGCTTTCTTT CASSARDRGGTEAFF
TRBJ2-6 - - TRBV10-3 TGTGCCATCAGTCGAGAGCACTCAGGGTTTGCCAACGTCCTGACTTTC CAISREHSGFANVLTF
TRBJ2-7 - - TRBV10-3 TGTGCCATCAGTGTTGCGACAGCGAGGTCCTACGAGCAGTACTTC CAISVATARSYEQYF
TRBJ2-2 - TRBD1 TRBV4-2 TGTGCCAGCAGCCCTGGACAGGGGGCAGGCACCGGGGAGCTGTTTTTT CASSPGQGAGTGELFF
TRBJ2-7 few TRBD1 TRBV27 TGTGCCAGCAGTTTATTACAGGGGGCAGAAGAGCAGTACTTC CASSLLQGAEEQYF
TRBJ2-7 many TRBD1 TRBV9 TGTGCCAGCAGCGCCGGGGACAGAGCCTACGAGCAGTACTTC CASSAGDRAYEQYF
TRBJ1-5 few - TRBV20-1 TGCAGTGCTATAAGGGATATTGGCAATCAGCCCCAGCATTTT CSAIRDIGNQPQHF
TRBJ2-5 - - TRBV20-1 TGCAGTGCTAGGGGAGGGGGTTCAGCCCAGTACTTC CSARGGGSAQYF
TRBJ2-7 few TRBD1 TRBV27 TGTGCCAGCAGTTTACTGACAGGGCCCCTCTACGAGCAGTACTTC CASSLLTGPLYEQYF
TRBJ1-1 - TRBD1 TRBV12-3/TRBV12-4 TGTGCCAGCGGTGCCAGGGGGTTTAACCCTGAAGCCTTCTTT CASGARGFNPEAFF
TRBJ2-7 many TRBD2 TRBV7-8 TGTGCCAGCAGCTTGGAGCGGGACTACGAGCAGTACTTC CASSLERDYEQYF
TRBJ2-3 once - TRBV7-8 TGTGCCAGCAGCTTGGGGGCTAGCGCAGATACGCAGTATTTT CASSLGASADTQYF
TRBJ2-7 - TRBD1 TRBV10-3 TGTGCCATCAGTAACGGACAGGGGCCCTACGAGCAGTACTTC CAISNGQGPYEQYF
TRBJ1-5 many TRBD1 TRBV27 TGTGCCAGCAGTGTTGGGACAGGGGGCCCGAATCAGCCCCAGCATTTT CASSVGTGGPNQPQHF
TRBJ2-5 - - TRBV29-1 TGCAGCGTGCGCGACTCGACCCAGTGCTTC CSVRDSTQCF
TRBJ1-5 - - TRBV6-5 TGTGCCACCAAAGCCGGACAGTTTTACAATCAGCCCCAGCATTTT CATKAGQFYNQPQHF